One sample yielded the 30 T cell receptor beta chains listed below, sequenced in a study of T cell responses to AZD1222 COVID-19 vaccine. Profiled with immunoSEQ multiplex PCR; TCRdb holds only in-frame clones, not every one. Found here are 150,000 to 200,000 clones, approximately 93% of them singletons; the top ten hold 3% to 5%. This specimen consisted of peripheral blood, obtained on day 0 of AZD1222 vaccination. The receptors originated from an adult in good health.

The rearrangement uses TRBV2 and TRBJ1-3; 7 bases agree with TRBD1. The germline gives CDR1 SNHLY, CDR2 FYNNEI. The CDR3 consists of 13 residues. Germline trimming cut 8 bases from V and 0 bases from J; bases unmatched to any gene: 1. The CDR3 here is CASGTASGNTIYF. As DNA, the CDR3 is TGTGCCAGCGGGACAGCCTCTGGAAACACCATATATTTT.

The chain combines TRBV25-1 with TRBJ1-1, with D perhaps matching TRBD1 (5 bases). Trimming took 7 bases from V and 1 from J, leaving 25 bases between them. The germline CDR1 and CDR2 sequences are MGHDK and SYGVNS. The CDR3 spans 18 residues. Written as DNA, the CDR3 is TGTGCCAGCAACAAAACGAAGGGACGCCGGCCCAGGAACACTGAAGCTTTCTTT. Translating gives CASNKTKGRRPRNTEAFF.

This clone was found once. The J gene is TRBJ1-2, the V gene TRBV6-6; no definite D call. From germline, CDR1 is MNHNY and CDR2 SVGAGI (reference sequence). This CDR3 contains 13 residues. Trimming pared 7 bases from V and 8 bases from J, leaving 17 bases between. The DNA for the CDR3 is TGTGCCAGCACCTTCGACCCAATGGGGGGCTACACCTTC. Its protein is CASTFDPMGGYTF.

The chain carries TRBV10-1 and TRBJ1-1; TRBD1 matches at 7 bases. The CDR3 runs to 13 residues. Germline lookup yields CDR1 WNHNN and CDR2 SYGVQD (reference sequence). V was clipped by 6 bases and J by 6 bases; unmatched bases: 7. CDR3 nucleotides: TGCGCCAGCAGGTTCGACAGGGCCGCTGAAGCTTTCTTT. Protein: CASRFDRAAEAFF.

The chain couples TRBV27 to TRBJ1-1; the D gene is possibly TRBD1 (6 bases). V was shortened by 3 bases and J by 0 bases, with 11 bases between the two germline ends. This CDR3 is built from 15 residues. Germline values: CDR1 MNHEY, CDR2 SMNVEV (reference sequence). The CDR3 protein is CASSFRGALNTEAFF. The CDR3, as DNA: TGTGCCAGCAGTTTTCGGGGGGCCCTGAACACTGAAGCTTTCTTT.

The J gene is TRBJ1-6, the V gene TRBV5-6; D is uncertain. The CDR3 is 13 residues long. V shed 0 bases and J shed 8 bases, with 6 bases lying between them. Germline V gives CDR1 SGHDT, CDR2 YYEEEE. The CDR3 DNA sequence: TGTGCCAGCAGCTTGGTAACAGATTCACCCCTCCACTTT. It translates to CASSLVTDSPLHF. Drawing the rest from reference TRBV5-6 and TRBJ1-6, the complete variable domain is DAGVTQSPTHLIKTRGQQVTLRCSPKSGHDTVSWYQQALGQGPQFIFQYYEEEERQRGNFPDRFSGHQFPNYSSELNVNALLLGDSALYLCASSLVTDSPLHFGNGTRLTVT.

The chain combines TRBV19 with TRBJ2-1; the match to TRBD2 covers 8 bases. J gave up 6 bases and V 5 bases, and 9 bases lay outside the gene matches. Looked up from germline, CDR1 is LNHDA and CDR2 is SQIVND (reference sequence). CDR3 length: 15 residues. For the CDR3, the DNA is TGTGCCAGTAGTCTCTCGGGACTAGTCTCCAATGAGCAGTTCTTC. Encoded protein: CASSLSGLVSNEQFF.

The CDR3 region is CASSDAIGRPYGYTF. CDR3 bases: TGTGCCAGTAGCGACGCAATAGGGAGGCCCTATGGCTACACCTTC. The rearrangement links TRBV19 to TRBJ1-2; no clear D gene. The CDR3 is made up of 15 amino acids. V dropped 6 bases and J dropped 4 bases, with 18 bases sitting between them. CDR1 and CDR2 (germline): LNHDA, SQIVND (reference sequence). Full variable domain (remainder filled in from reference TRBV19 and TRBJ1-2): DGGITQSPKYLFRKEGQNVTLSCEQNLNHDAMYWYRQDPGQGLRLIYYSQIVNDFQKGDIAEGYSVSREKKESFPLTVTSAQKNPTAFYLCASSDAIGRPYGYTFGSGTRLTVV.

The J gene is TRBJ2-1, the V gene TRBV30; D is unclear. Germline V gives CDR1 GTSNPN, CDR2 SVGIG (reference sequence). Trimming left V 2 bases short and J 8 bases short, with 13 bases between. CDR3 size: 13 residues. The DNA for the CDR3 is TGTGCCTGGAGTCCAATATATGGGGATGAGCAGTTCTTC. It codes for CAWSPIYGDEQFF.

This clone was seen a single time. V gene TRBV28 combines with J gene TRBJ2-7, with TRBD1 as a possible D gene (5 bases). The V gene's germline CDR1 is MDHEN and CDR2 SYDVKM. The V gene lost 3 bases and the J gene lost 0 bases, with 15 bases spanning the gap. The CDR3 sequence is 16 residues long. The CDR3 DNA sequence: TGTGCCAGCAGTTTTGCCTCAGGACACCGCTCCTACGAGCAGTACTTC. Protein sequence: CASSFASGHRSYEQYF.

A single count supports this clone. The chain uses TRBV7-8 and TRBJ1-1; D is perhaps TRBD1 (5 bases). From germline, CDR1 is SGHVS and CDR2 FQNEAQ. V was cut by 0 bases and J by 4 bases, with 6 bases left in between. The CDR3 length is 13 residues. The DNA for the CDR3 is TGTGCCAGCAGCTTAGCAGGGGTCACTGAAGCTTTCTTT. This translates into CASSLAGVTEAFF.

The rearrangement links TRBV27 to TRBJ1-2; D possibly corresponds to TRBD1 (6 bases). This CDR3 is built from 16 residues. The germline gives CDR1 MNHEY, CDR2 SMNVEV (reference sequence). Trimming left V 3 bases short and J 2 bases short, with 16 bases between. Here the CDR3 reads CASSFWLGGANYGYTF. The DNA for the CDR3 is TGTGCCAGCAGTTTCTGGCTGGGGGGCGCAAACTATGGCTACACCTTC.

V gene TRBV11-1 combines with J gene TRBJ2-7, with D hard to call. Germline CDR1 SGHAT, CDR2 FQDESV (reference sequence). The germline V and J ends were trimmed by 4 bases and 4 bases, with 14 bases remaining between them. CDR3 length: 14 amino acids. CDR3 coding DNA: TGTGCCAGCAGCTCCCCCGGAGCCGCATACGAGCAGTACTTC. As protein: CASSSPGAAYEQYF.

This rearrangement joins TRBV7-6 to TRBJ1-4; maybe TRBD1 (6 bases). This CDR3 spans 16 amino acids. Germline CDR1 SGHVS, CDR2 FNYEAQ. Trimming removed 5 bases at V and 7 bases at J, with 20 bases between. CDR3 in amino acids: CASSRNTGTFGEKLFF. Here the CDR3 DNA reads TGTGCCAGCAGCCGAAACACCGGGACATTCGGTGAAAAACTGTTTTTT.

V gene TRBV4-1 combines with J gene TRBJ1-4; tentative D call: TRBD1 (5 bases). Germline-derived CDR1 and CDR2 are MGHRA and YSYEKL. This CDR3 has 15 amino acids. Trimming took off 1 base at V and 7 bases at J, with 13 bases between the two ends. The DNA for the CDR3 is TGCGCCAGCAGCCAAGTCCCAGGGTTGGTTGAAAAACTGTTTTTT. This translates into CASSQVPGLVEKLFF.

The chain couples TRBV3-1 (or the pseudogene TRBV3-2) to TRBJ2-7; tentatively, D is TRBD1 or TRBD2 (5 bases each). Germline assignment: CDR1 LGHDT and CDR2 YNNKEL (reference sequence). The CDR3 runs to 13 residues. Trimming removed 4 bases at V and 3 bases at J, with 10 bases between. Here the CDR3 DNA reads TGTGCCAGCAGCCGGACGAGGGGCTACGAGCAGTACTTC. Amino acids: CASSRTRGYEQYF.

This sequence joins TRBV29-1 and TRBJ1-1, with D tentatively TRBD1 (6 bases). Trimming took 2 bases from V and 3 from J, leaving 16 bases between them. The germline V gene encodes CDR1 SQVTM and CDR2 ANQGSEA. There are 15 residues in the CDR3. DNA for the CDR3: TGCAGCGTTGAACCCCTTGGAGGGGGGGACACTGAAGCTTTCTTT. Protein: CSVEPLGGGDTEAFF.

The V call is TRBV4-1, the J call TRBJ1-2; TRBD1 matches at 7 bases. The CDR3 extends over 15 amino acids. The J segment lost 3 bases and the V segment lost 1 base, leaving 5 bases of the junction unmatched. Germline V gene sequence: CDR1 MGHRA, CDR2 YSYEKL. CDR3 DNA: TGCGCCAGCAGCCAAGTGGGACAGAACGACTATGGCTACACCTTC. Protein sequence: CASSQVGQNDYGYTF.

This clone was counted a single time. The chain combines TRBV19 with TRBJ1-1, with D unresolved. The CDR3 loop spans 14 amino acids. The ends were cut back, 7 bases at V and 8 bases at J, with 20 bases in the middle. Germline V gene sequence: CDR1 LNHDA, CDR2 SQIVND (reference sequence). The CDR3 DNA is TGTGCCAGTACCTCCAGTATTAATCTCAAGGAAGCTTTCTTT. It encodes CASTSSINLKEAFF.

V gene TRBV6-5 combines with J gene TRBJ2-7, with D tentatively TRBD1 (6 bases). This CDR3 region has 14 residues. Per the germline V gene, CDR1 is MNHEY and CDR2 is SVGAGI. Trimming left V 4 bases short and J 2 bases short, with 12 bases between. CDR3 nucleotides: TGTGCCAGCAGTTCAGGGGCCAACCCCTACGAGCAGTACTTC. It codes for CASSSGANPYEQYF.

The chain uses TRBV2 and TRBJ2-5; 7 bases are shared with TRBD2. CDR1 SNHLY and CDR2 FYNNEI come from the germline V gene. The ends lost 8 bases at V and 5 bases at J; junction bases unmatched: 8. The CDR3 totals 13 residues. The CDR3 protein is CASEREGRETQYF. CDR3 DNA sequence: TGTGCCAGCGAAAGGGAGGGCCGGGAGACCCAGTACTTC.

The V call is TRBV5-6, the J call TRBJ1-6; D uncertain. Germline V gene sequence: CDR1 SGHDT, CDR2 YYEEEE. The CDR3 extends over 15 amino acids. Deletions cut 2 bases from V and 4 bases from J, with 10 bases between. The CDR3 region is CASSFFRTYNSPLHF. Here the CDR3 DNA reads TGTGCCAGCAGCTTTTTCCGGACTTATAATTCACCCCTCCACTTT. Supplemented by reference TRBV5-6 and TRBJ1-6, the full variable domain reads DAGVTQSPTHLIKTRGQQVTLRCSPKSGHDTVSWYQQALGQGPQFIFQYYEEEERQRGNFPDRFSGHQFPNYSSELNVNALLLGDSALYLCASSFFRTYNSPLHFGNGTRLTVT.

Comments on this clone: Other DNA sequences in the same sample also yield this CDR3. CDR3 sequence: CAISGQGNSPLHF. CDR3 nucleotide sequence: TGTGCCATCAGTGGACAGGGGAATTCACCCCTCCACTTT. The chain links TRBV10-3 to TRBJ1-6; TRBD1 matches 8 bases. The CDR3 runs to 13 residues. The germline V gene encodes CDR1 ENHRY and CDR2 SYGVKD. The V segment lost 4 bases and the J segment 7 bases; nucleotides outside the gene matches: 0.

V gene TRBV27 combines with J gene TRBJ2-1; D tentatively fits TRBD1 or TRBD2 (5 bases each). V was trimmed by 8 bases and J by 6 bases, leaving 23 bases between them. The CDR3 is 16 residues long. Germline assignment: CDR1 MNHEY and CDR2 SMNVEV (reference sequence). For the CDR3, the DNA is TGTGCCAGCTCCTCCACGGGACCGAGTGGGTTCAATGAGCAGTTCTTC. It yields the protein CASSSTGPSGFNEQFF.

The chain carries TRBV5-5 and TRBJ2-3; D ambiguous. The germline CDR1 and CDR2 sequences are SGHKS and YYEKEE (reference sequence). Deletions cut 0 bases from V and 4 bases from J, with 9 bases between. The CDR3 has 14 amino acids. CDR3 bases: TGTGCCAGCAGCTTGGAGAGCACCTCAGATACGCAGTATTTT. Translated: CASSLESTSDTQYF.

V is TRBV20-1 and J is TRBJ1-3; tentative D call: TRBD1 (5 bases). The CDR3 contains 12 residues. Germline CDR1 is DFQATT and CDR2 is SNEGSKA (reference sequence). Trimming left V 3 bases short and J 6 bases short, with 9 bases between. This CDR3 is CSASRGENTIYF. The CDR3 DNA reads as TGCAGTGCTAGTCGGGGGGAAAACACCATATATTTT.

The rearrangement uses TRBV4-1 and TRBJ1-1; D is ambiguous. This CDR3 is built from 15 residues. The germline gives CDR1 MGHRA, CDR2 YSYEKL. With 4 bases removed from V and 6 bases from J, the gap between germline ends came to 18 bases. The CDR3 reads CASSRVDGRHPEAFF. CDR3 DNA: TGCGCCAGCAGCCGGGTGGACGGGCGGCACCCTGAAGCTTTCTTT.

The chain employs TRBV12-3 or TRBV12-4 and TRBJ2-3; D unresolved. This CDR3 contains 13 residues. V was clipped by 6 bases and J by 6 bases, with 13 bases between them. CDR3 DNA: TGTGCCAGCAGCCCTCCTTATACCGATACGCAGTATTTT. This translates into CASSPPYTDTQYF.

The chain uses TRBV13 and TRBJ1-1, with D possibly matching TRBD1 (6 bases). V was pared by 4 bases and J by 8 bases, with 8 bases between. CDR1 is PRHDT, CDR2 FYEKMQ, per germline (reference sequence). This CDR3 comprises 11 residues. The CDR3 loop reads CASSWGTEAFF. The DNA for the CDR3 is TGTGCCAGCAGCTGGGGGACAGAAGCTTTCTTT.

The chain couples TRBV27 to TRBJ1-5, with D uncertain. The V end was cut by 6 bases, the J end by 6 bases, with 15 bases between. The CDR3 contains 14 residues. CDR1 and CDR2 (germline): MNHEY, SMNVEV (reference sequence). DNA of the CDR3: TGTGCCAGCAGCTTTGGATTTCCAGGTCAGCCCCAGCATTTT. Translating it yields CASSFGFPGQPQHF.